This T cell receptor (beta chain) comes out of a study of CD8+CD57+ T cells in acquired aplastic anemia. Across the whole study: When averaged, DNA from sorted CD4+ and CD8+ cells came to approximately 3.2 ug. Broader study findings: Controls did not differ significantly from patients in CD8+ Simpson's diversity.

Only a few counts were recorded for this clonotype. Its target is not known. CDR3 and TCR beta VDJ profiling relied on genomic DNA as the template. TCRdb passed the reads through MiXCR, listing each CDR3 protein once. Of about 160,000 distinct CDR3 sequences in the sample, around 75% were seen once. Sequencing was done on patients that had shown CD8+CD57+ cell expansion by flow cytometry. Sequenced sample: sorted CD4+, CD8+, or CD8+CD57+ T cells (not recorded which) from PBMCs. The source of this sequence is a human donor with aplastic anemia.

This chain's CDR3 is CSAMLGEGYNEQFF. The CDR3, as DNA: TGCAGTGCTATGTTGGGCGAGGGCTACAATGAGCAGTTCTTC. V is TRBV20-1 and J is TRBJ2-1; D perhaps matches TRBD2 (5 bases). This CDR3 is 14 amino acids long. Germline CDR1 and CDR2: DFQATT and SNEGSKA (reference sequence). V was pared by 4 bases and J by 3 bases, with 13 bases between.